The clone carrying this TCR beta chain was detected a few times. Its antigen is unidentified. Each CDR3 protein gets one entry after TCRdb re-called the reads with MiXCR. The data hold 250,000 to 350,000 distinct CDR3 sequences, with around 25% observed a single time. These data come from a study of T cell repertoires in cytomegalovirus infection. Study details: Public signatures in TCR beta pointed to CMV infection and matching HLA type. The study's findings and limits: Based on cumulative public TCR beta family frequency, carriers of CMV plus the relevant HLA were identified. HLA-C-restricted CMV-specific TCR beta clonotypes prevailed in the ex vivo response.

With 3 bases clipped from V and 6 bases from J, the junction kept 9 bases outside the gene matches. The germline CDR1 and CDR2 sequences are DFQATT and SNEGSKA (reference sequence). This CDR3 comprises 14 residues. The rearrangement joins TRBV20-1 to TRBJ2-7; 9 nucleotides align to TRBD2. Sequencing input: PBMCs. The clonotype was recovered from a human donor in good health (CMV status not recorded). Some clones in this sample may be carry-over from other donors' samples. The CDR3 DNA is TGCAGTGCTAGTTCCGGCGGGGGGGCCGGCGAGCAGTACTTC. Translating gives CSASSGGGAGEQYF.